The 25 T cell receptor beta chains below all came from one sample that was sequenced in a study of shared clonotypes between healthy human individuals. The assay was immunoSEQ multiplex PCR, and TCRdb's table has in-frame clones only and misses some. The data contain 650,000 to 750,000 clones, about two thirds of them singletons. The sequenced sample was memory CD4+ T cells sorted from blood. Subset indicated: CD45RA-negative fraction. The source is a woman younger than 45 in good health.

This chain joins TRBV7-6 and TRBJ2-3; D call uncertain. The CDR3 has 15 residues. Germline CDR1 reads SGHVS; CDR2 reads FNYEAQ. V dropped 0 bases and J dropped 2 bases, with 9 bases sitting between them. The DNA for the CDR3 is TGTGCCAGCAGCTTAGCCCATAAAATCACAGATACGCAGTATTTT. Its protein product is CASSLAHKITDTQYF.

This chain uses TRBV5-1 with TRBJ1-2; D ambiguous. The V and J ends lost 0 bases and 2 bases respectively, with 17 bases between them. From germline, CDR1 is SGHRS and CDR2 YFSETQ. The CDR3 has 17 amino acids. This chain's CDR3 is CASSLAIRHRVNYGYTF. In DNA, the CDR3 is TGCGCCAGCAGCTTGGCCATACGGCACCGTGTAAACTATGGCTACACCTTC.

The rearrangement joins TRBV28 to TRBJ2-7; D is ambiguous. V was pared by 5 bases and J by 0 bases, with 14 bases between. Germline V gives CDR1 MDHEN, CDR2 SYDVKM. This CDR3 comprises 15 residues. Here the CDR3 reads CASSPGPASSYEQYF. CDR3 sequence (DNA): TGTGCCAGCAGTCCTGGGCCCGCAAGCTCCTACGAGCAGTACTTC.

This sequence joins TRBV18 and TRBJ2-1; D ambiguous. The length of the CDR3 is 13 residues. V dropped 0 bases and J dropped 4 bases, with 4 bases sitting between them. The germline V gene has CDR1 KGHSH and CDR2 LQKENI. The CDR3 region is CASSPPIYNEQFF. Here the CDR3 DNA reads TGTGCCAGCTCACCACCTATTTACAATGAGCAGTTCTTC.

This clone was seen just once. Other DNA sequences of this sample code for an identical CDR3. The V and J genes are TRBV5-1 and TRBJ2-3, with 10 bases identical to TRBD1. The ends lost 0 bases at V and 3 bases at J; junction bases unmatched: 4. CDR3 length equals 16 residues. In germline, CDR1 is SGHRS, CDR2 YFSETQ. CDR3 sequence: CASSLGQGASTDTQYF. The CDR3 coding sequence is TGCGCCAGCAGCTTGGGACAGGGGGCTTCTACAGATACGCAGTATTTT.

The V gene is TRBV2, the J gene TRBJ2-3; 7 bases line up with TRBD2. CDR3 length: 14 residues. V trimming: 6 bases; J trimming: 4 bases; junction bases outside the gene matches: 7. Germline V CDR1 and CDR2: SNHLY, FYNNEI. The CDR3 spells CASRTGRTADTQYF. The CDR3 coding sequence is TGTGCCAGCAGGACCGGGAGGACTGCAGATACGCAGTATTTT.

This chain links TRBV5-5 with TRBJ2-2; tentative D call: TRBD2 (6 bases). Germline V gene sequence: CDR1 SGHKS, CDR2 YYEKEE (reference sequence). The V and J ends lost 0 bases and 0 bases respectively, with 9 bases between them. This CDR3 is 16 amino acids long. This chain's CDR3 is CASSLEPGANTGELFF. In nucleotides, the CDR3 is TGTGCCAGCAGCTTGGAGCCGGGGGCGAACACCGGGGAGCTGTTTTTT.

CDR3 region: CAISLTVSTDTQYF. As DNA, the CDR3 is TGTGCCATCAGTTTGACGGTGAGCACAGATACGCAGTATTTT. The V gene is TRBV10-3, the J gene TRBJ2-3, with D uncertain. There are 14 residues in the CDR3. Trimming took 5 bases from V and 0 from J, leaving 9 bases between them. Germline V gene lookup returns CDR1 ENHRY and CDR2 SYGVKD.

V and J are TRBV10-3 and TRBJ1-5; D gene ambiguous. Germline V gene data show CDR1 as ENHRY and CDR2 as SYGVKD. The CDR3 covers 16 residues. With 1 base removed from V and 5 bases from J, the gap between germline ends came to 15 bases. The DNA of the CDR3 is TGTGCCATCAGTGAGTTTTTGTTGGACGGTGATCAGCCCCAGCATTTT. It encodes CAISEFLLDGDQPQHF.

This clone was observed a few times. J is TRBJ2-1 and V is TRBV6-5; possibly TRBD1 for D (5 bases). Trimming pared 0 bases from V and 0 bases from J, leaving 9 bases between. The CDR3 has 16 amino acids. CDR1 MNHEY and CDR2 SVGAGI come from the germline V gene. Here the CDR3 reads CASSYSQVPSYNEQFF. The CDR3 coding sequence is TGTGCCAGCAGTTACTCACAGGTCCCCTCCTACAATGAGCAGTTCTTC.

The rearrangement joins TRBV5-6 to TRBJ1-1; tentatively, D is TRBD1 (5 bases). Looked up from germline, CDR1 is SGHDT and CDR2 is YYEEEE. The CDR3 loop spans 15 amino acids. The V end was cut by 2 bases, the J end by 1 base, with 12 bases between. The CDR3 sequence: CASSFWGRTNTEAFF. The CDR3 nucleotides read TGTGCCAGCAGCTTTTGGGGCAGAACGAACACTGAAGCTTTCTTT.

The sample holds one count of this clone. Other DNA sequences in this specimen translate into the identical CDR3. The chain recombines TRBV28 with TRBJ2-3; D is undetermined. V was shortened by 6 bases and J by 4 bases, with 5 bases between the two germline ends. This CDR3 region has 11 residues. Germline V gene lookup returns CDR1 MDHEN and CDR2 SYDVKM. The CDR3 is CASSLPDTQYF. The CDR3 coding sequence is TGTGCCAGCAGCCTGCCAGATACGCAGTATTTT.

The CDR3 bases are TGCGCCAGCAGCTTCGACGCGCCCGGTGCAGATACGCAGTATTTT. Translation: CASSFDAPGADTQYF. The chain recombines TRBV5-1 with TRBJ2-3; D call uncertain. Germline assignment: CDR1 SGHRS and CDR2 YFSETQ. The CDR3 extends over 15 amino acids. The V gene lost 2 bases and the J gene lost 4 bases, with 14 bases spanning the gap.

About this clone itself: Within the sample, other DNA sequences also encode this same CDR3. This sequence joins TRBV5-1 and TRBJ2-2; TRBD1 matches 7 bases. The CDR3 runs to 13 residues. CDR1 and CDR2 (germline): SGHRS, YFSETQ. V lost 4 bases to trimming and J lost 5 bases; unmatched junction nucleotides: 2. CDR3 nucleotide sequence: TGCGCCAGCAGCCCACAGGGGACCGGGGAGCTGTTTTTT. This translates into CASSPQGTGELFF.

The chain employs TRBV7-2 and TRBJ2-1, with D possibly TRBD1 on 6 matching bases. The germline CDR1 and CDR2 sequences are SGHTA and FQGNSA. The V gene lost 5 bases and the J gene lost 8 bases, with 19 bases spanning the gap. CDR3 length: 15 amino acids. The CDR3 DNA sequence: TGTGCCAGCAGCCAGGGACATGCATCGTCCCATGAGCAGTTCTTC. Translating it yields CASSQGHASSHEQFF.

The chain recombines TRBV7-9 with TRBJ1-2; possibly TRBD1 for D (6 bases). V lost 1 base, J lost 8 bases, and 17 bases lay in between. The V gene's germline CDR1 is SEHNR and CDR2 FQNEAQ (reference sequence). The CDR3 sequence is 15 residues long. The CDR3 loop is CASSLVDSLLGGYTF. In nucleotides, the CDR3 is TGTGCCAGCAGCTTAGTGGACAGCCTGCTGGGAGGCTACACCTTC.

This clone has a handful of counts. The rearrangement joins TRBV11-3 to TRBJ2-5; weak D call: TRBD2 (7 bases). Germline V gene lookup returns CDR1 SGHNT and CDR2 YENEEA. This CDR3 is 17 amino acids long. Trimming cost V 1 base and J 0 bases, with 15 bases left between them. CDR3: CASSLGTGGPNQETQYF. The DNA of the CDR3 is TGTGCCAGCAGCTTAGGCACGGGGGGCCCCAACCAAGAGACCCAGTACTTC. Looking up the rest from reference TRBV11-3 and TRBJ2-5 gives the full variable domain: EAGVVQSPRYKIIEKKQPVAFWCNPISGHNTLYWYLQNLGQGPELLIRYENEEAVDDSQLPKDRFSAERLKGVDSTLKIQPAELGDSAVYLCASSLGTGGPNQETQYFGPGTRLLVL.

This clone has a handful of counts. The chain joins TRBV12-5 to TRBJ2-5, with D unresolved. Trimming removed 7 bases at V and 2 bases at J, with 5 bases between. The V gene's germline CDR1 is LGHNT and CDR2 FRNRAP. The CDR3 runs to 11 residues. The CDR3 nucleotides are TGTGCTAGTGCGGAACAAGAGACCCAGTACTTC. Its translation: CASAEQETQYF.

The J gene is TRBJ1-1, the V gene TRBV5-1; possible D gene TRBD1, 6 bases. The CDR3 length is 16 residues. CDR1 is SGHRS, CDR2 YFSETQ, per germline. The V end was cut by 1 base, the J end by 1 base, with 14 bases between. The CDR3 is CASSLSAGDQNTEAFF. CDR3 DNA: TGCGCCAGCAGCTTGTCGGCAGGGGACCAGAACACTGAAGCTTTCTTT.

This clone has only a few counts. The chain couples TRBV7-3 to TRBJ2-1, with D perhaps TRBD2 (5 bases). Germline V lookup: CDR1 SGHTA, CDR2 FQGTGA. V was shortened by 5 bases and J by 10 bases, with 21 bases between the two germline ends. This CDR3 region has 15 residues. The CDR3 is CASSPRTAALGEQFF. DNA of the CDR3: TGTGCCAGCAGCCCCAGGACTGCCGCCTTAGGGGAGCAGTTCTTC.

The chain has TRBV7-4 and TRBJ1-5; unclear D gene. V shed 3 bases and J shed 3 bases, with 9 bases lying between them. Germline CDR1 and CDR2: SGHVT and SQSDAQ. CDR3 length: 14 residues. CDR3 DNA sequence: TGTGCCAGCAGCTTGCCAGTTTTCAATCAGCCCCAGCATTTT. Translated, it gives CASSLPVFNQPQHF. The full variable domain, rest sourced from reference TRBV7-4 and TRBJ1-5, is GAGVSQSPRYKVAKRGRDVALRCDSISGHVTLYWYRQTLGQGSEVLTYSQSDAQRDKSGRPSGRFSAERPERSVSTLKIQRTEQGDSAVYLCASSLPVFNQPQHFGDGTRLSIL.

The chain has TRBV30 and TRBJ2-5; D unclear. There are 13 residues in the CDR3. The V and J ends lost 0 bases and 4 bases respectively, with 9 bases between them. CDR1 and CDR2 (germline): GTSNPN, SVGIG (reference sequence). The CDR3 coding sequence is TGTGCCTGGAGTGTTCGGTCGCTAGAGACCCAGTACTTC. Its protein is CAWSVRSLETQYF.

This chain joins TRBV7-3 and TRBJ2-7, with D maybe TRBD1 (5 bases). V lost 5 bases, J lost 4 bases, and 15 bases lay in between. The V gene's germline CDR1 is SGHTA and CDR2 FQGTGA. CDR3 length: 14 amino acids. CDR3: CASSPSGQPYEQYF. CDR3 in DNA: TGTGCCAGCAGCCCCTCCGGACAACCATACGAGCAGTACTTC.

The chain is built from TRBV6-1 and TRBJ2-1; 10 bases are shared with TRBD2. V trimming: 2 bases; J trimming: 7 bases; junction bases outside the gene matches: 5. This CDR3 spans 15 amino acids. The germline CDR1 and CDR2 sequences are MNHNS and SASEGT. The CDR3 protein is CASSEQAGGPNEQFF. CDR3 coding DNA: TGTGCCAGCAGTGAACAAGCGGGAGGGCCAAATGAGCAGTTCTTC.

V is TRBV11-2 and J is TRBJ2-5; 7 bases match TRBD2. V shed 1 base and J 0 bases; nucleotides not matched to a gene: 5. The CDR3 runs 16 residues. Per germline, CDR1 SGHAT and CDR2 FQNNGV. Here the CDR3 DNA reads TGTGCCAGCAGCTTAGGGGCGAGCGGGAACCAAGAGACCCAGTACTTC. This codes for CASSLGASGNQETQYF.